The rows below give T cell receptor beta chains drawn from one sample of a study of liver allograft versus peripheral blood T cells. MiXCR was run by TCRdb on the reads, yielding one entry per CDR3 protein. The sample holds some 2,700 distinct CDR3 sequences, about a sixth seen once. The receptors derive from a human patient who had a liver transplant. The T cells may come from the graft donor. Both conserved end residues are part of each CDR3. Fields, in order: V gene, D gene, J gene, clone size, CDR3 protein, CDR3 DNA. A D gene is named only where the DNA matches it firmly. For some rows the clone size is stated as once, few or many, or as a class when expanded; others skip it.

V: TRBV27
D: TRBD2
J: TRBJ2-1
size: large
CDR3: CASTLAGAYNEQFF
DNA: TGTGCCAGCACCCTAGCGGGAGCCTACAATGAGCAGTTCTTC

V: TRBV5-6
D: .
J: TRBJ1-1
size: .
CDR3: CASSHGGSEAFF
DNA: TGTGCCAGCAGCCATGGGGGTTCTGAAGCTTTCTTT

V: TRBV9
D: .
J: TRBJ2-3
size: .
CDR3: CASSEWWRSGLDTQYF
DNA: TGTGCCAGCAGCGAATGGTGGCGTTCTGGCTTGGATACGCAGTATTTT

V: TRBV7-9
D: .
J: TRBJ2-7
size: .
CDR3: CASSGAREVPYEQYF
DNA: TGTGCCAGCAGCGGTGCTAGGGAGGTACCCTACGAGCAGTACTTC

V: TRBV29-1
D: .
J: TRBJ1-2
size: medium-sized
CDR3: CSVDKGGGANYGYTF
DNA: TGCAGCGTTGATAAGGGCGGGGGAGCTAACTATGGCTACACCTTC

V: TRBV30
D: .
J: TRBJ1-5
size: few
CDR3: CAWSVGSSHQPQHF
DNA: TGTGCCTGGAGTGTGGGGAGCTCCCATCAGCCCCAGCATTTT

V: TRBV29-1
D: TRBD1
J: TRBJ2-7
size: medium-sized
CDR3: CSALLGTGVYYEQYF
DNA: TGCAGCGCGCTGCTCGGGACAGGGGTATACTACGAGCAGTACTTC

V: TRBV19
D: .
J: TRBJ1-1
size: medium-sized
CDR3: CASTYSERLSTEAFF
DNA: TGTGCCAGTACCTATAGCGAAAGGCTGAGCACTGAAGCTTTCTTT

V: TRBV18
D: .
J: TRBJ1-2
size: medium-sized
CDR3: CASSPGVKGYTF
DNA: TGTGCCAGCTCACCAGGGGTGAAAGGCTACACCTTC

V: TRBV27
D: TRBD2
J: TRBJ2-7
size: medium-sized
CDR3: CASGEGHEQYF
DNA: TGTGCCAGCGGGGAGGGCCACGAGCAGTACTTC

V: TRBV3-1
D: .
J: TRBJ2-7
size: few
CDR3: CASSQVADSYEQYF
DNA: TGTGCCAGCAGCCAAGTAGCTGATTCCTACGAGCAGTACTTC

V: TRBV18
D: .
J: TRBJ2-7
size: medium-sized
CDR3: CASSPPWDSYEQYF
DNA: TGTGCCAGCTCACCACCGTGGGACTCCTACGAGCAGTACTTC

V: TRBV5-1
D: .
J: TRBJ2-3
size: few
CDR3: CASTGRESSTDTQYF
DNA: TGCGCCAGCACCGGACGAGAATCTAGCACAGATACGCAGTATTTT

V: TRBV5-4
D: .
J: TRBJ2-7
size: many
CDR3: CASSPGPGDEQYF
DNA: TGTGCCAGCAGCCCCGGCCCAGGGGACGAGCAGTACTTC

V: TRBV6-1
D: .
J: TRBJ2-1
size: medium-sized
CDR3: CASSEPRGPYEQFF
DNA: TGTGCCAGCAGTGAACCCCGGGGTCCCTATGAGCAGTTCTTC

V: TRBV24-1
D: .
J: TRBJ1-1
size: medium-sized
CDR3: CATSDFRGNTEAFF
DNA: TGTGCCACCAGTGATTTTAGGGGGAACACTGAAGCTTTCTTT

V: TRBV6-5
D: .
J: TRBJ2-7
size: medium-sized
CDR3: CASSESAVAGPYEQYF
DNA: TGTGCCAGCAGTGAGTCAGCGGTCGCGGGGCCCTACGAGCAGTACTTC

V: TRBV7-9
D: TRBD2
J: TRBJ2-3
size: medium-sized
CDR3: CATWGSSGGLTSTDTQYF
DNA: TGTGCCACCTGGGGAAGTAGCGGGGGCCTTACTAGCACAGATACGCAGTATTTT

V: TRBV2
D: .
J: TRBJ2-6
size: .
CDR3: CASSDVTALSGANVLTF
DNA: TGTGCCAGCAGTGACGTGACAGCCCTCTCTGGGGCCAACGTCCTGACTTTC

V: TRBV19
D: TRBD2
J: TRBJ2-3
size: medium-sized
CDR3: CASSILAGGGDTQYF
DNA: TGTGCCAGTAGTATACTAGCGGGGGGAGGAGATACGCAGTATTTT

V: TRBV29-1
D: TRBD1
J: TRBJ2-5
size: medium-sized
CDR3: CSGDRAVGETQYF
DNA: TGCAGCGGGGACAGGGCGGTGGGGGAGACCCAGTACTTC

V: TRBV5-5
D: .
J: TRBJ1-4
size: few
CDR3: CASSLGWAVENEKLFF
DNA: TGTGCCAGCAGCTTGGGATGGGCAGTGGAGAATGAAAAACTGTTTTTT

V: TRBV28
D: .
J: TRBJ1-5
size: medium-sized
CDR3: CASSPRERGNQPQHF
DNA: TGTGCCAGCAGCCCCCGGGAGAGGGGGAATCAGCCCCAGCATTTT

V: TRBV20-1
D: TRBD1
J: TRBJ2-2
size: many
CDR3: CSARGLSPRTGAATDLELFF
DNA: TGCAGTGCTAGAGGTCTTAGCCCTCGGACAGGGGCCGCGACGGACCTGGAGCTGTTTTTT

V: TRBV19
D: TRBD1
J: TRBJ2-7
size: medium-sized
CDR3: CASSIGTGGTYEQYF
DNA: TGTGCCAGTAGTATAGGAACAGGGGGAACCTACGAGCAGTACTTC

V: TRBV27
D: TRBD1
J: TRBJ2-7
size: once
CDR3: CASSSPGQGSPYEQYF
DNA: TGTGCCAGCAGTTCACCGGGACAGGGGTCCCCCTACGAGCAGTACTTC

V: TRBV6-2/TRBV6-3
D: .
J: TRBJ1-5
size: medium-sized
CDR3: CASTQGFQPQHF
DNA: TGTGCCAGCACCCAGGGGTTTCAGCCCCAGCATTTT

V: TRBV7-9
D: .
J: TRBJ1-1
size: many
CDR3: CASSLHRTEAFF
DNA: TGTGCCAGCAGCTTACATCGGACTGAAGCTTTCTTT

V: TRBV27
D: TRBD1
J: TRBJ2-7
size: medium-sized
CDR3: CASSPGQGFGEQYF
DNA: TGTGCCAGCAGTCCGGGACAGGGATTCGGCGAGCAGTACTTC

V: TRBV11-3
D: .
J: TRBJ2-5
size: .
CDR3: CASSLGVDLSGEETQYF
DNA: TGTGCCAGCAGCTTAGGGGTTGACTTGAGTGGAGAGGAGACCCAGTACTTC

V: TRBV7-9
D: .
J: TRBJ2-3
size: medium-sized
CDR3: CASSESGIGRDTQYF
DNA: TGTGCCAGCAGTGAATCGGGGATCGGCAGAGATACGCAGTATTTT

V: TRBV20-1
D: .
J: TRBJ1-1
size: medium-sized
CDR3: CSAPFEEGSVNTEAFF
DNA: TGCAGTGCTCCCTTCGAGGAAGGCAGCGTGAACACTGAAGCTTTCTTT

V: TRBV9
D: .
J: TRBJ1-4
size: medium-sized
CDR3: CASSPSGLLNEKLFF
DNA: TGTGCCAGCAGCCCCTCAGGGTTACTTAATGAAAAACTGTTTTTT

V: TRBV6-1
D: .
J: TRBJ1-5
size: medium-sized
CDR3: CASSEWGGSNQPQHF
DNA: TGTGCCAGCAGTGAATGGGGAGGAAGCAATCAGCCCCAGCATTTT

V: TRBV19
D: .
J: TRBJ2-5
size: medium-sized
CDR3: CASSIVWRAQETQYF
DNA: TGTGCCAGTAGTATAGTTTGGAGGGCTCAAGAGACCCAGTACTTC

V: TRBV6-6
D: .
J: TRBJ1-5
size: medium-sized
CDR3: CASGLLGDSNQPQHF
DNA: TGTGCCAGCGGCCTCCTCGGGGATAGCAATCAGCCCCAGCATTTT

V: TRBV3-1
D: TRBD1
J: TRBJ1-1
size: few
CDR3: CASSPETQGGHTEAFF
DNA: TGTGCCAGCAGCCCTGAAACGCAGGGGGGGCACACTGAAGCTTTCTTT